The T cell receptor beta chain described here comes from a study of graft-versus-host responses after intestinal transplantation. Across the whole study: Every transplant recipient was induced with anti-thymocyte globulin, then maintained on tacrolimus and steroids for around 3 years. General study points: GvH clones were identified in recipient marrow, with some first appearing in ileum or blood. Graft-donor T cell macrochimerism in patients accompanied high graft-versus-host to host-versus-graft clonal ratios in allografts.

This table comes from immunoSEQ multiplex PCR, and its TCRdb copy is limited to in-frame clones, with some not included. The sample has fewer than 95,000 clones, 85% to 95% seen once. CDR1 is SQVTM and CDR2 is ANQGSEA in the germline V gene. Unmatched junction bases numbered 6, after V lost 6 bases and J lost 6 bases. The CDR3 covers 13 residues. This clone was found once. Its specificity is unknown. This receptor was identified in a human donor who received an intestinal transplant. The material was unstimulated CD8+ T cells sorted from spleen or lymph node cells, obtained before intestinal transplant. The chain links TRBV29-1 to TRBJ1-1; 11 bases fit TRBD1. CDR3 residues: CSVRTGGASEAFF. The CDR3, as DNA: TGCAGCGTAAGGACAGGGGGCGCTTCTGAAGCTTTCTTT.